This TCR beta chain was sequenced in a study of shared clonotypes between healthy human individuals. General study findings and limits: Rarefaction revealed incomplete sorted-subset sequencing despite large depth. Estimated clonotype richness was generally higher in naive than memory subsets.

As for this clone: Its cognate antigen is unknown.

TCRdb keeps only in-frame clones here, not all; method: immunoSEQ multiplex PCR. The sample holds around 2,000,000 clones, roughly 94% seen once. The CDR3 consists of 13 residues. The germline V gene encodes CDR1 GTSNPN and CDR2 SVGIG (reference sequence). V was clipped by 5 bases and J by 7 bases, with 14 bases between them. V gene TRBV30 combines with J gene TRBJ2-2; D remains unclear. This clonotype was obtained from a man younger than 35 in good health. The sequencing input was naive CD4+ T cells sorted from blood. Subset indicated: CD45RA+ positively selected. CDR3 nucleotide sequence: TGTGCCTGGCGACCTTATTGGGGCGGGGAGCTGTTTTTT. This codes for CAWRPYWGGELFF.